The next 9 T cell receptor beta chains were all read from a single sample in a study of T-cell memory formation after mild COVID-19 (dated by TCRdb to about 2021). The protocol used for the library was 5' RACE. The instrument given in TCRdb is Illumina NovaSeq 6000. TCRdb trimmed the raw reads at Q25, called clones with MiXCR and kept productive beta chains. When rows share a CDR3 protein, they turn into one entry using the most common DNA and genes. Within this sample are under 550,000 distinct CDR3 sequences, with roughly 18% of them counted one time only. Over 9% of the sample rests with the top ten. The sequenced sample was PBMCs or a T cell subset sorted from them (not recorded which). The receptors here all came from an adult woman who had mild COVID-19 (a few samples of this study predate the infection). The sample titles of this study are shuffled in the database, so cell type and time point are left out; the donor was told from shared clones.

This clonotype was observed a handful of times. This sequence joins TRBV14 and TRBJ2-3; possible D gene TRBD1, 7 bases. Germline CDR1 SGHDN, CDR2 FVKESK. Trimming took 3 bases from V and 6 from J, leaving 16 bases between them. This CDR3 is built from 15 residues. CDR3 sequence reads: CASSHGGGAGDTQYF. The CDR3 DNA reads TGTGCCAGCAGCCACGGAGGGGGCGCAGGGGATACGCAGTATTTT.

The chain carries TRBV29-1 and TRBJ2-2; no reliable D call. Germline V CDR1 and CDR2: SQVTM, ANQGSEA. The CDR3 sequence is 14 residues long. V was shortened by 7 bases and J by 0 bases, with 12 bases between the two germline ends. CDR3 amino acids: CSAKKVANTGELFF. The CDR3 nucleotides read TGCAGCGCCAAGAAAGTCGCGAACACCGGGGAGCTGTTTTTT.

CDR3 amino acids: CASSLFPEVLAETYEQYF. As DNA, the CDR3 is TGTGCCAGCAGCTTATTCCCCGAGGTACTAGCGGAAACCTACGAGCAGTACTTC. The chain uses TRBV11-1 and TRBJ2-7; 8 bases align to TRBD2. Per the germline V gene, CDR1 is SGHAT and CDR2 is FQDESV (reference sequence). J was trimmed by 2 bases and V by 2 bases; bases with no gene match: 14. This CDR3 is 18 amino acids long.

This clonotype showed up just a few times. The J gene is TRBJ2-2, the V gene TRBV7-2; D is perhaps TRBD1 or TRBD2 (5 bases each). Trimming removed 1 base at V and 9 bases at J, with 9 bases between. CDR1 and CDR2 (germline): SGHTA, FQGNSA. This CDR3 comprises 13 residues. CDR3 amino acids: CASSLEWGRELFF. In DNA form, the CDR3 reads TGTGCCAGCAGCTTAGAGTGGGGACGGGAGCTGTTTTTT.

This clonotype turned up a few times. The rearrangement uses TRBV5-6 and TRBJ1-5, with D uncertain. Germline assignment: CDR1 SGHDT and CDR2 YYEEEE. V was clipped by 0 bases and J by 3 bases, with 7 bases between them. This CDR3 spans 14 amino acids. CDR3 nucleotide sequence: TGTGCCAGCAGCTTGGGCAGCTACAATCAGCCCCAGCATTTT. It is translated as CASSLGSYNQPQHF. The whole variable domain, filled in from reference TRBV5-6 and TRBJ1-5, reads DAGVTQSPTHLIKTRGQQVTLRCSPKSGHDTVSWYQQALGQGPQFIFQYYEEEERQRGNFPDRFSGHQFPNYSSELNVNALLLGDSALYLCASSLGSYNQPQHFGDGTRLSIL.

This clonotype was counted a few times. The chain couples TRBV24-1 to TRBJ2-1; 11 nucleotides align to TRBD2. The CDR3 consists of 18 residues. With V trimmed by 4 bases and J by 0 bases, 7 bases remained unmatched. Germline values: CDR1 KGHDR, CDR2 SFDVKD. CDR3 sequence: CATSDNRLAGYSYNEQFF. The DNA for the CDR3 is TGTGCCACCAGTGACAACAGACTAGCGGGGTACTCCTACAATGAGCAGTTCTTC.

This clonotype was counted a few times. This chain connects TRBV3-1 to TRBJ2-5; D possibly corresponds to TRBD1 (6 bases). Trimming removed 1 base at V and 1 base at J, with 13 bases between. Germline loops: CDR1 LGHDT, CDR2 YNNKEL (reference sequence). The CDR3 has 16 amino acids. Written as DNA, the CDR3 is TGTGCCAGCAGCCAAGGGTCGACAGGTCTCCAAGAGACCCAGTACTTC. Translating it yields CASSQGSTGLQETQYF.

In this sample, this clonotype turned up a few times. J is TRBJ1-1 and V is TRBV5-1, with D possibly TRBD1 on 6 matching bases. The germline V gene has CDR1 SGHRS and CDR2 YFSETQ. The CDR3 length is 15 residues. Trimming cost V 0 bases and J 3 bases, with 12 bases left between them. The CDR3 nucleotides read TGCGCCAGCAGCTTGGGAGGGGGAGCGGACACTGAAGCTTTCTTT. Its protein product is CASSLGGGADTEAFF.

V usage is TRBV7-9 and J usage is TRBJ2-3, with 7 bases fitting TRBD1. The germline CDR1 and CDR2 sequences are SEHNR and FQNEAQ (reference sequence). After removal of 3 bases from V and 2 bases from J, the junction contained 5 bases not matched to a gene. This CDR3 has 15 amino acids. In DNA form, the CDR3 reads TGTGCCAGCAGCTTTAAGGACAGGCCCACAGATACGCAGTATTTT. Protein sequence: CASSFKDRPTDTQYF.